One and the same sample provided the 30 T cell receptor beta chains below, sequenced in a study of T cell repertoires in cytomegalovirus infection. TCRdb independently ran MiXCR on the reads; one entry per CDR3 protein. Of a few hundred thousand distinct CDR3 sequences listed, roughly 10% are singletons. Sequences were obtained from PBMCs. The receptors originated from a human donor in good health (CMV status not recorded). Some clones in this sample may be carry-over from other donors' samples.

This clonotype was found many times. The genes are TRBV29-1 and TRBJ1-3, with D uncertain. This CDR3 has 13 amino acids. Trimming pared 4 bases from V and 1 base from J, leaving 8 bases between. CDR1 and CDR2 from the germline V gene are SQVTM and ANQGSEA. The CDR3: CSVGHLSGNTIYF. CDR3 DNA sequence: TGCAGCGTTGGGCATTTATCTGGAAACACCATATATTTT.

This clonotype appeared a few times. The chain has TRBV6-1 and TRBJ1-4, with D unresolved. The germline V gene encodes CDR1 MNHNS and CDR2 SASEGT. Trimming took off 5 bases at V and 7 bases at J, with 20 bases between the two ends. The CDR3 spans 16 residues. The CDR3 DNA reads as TGTGCCAGCAGTTCGCCGACGGGCCTAGAATTTGAAAAACTGTTTTTT. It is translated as CASSSPTGLEFEKLFF.

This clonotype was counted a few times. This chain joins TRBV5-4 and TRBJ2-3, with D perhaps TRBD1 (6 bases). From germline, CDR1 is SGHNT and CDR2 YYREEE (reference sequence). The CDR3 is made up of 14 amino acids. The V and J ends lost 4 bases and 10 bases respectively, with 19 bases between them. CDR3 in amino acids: CASSPRDTSRAQYF. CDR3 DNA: TGTGCCAGCAGCCCCCGGGACACCTCGCGGGCGCAGTATTTT.

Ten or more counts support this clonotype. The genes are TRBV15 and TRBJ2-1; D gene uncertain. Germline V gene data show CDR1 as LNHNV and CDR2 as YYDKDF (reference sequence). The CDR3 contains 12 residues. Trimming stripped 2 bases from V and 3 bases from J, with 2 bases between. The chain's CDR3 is CATSRIYNEQFF. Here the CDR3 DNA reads TGTGCCACCAGCAGAATCTACAATGAGCAGTTCTTC.

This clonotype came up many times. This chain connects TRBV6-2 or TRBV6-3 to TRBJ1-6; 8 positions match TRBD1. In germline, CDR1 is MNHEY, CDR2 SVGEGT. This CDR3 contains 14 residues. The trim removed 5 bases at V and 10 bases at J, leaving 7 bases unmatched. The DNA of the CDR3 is TGTGCCAGCAGTCGAGGGACAGGCCCCTCACCCCTCCACTTT. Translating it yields CASSRGTGPSPLHF.

The CDR3 DNA reads as TGTGCCAGCAGTCCACAGGGGTATGGCAATCAGCCCCAGCATTTT. Residues: CASSPQGYGNQPQHF. The chain combines TRBV12-3 or TRBV12-4 with TRBJ1-5; TRBD1 matches 7 bases. The V gene end was trimmed by 5 bases and the J gene end by 2 bases; junction bases not matched to a gene: 6. The CDR3 is made up of 15 amino acids.

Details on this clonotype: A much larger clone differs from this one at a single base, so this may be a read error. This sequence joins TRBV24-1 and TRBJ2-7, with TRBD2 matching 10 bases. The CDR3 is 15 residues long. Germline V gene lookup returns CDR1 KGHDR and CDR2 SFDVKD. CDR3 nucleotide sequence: TGTGGCACCAGTGAGAGGACTAGCGGCTCCTACGAGCAGTACTTC. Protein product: CGTSERTSGSYEQYF.

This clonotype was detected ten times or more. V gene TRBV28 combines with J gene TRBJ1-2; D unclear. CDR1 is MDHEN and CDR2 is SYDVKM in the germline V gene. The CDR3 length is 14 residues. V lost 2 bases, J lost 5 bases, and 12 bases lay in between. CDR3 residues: CASSLGGIDYGYTF. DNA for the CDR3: TGTGCCAGCAGTTTAGGTGGGATAGATTATGGCTACACCTTC.

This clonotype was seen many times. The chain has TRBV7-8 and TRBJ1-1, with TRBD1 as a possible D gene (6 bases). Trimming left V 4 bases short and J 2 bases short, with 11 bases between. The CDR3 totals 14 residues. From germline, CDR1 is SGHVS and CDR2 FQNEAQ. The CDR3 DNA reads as TGTGCCAGCAGCTATTTGGGGGGCAACACTGAAGCTTTCTTT. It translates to CASSYLGGNTEAFF. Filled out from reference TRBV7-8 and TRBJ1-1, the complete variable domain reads GAGVSQSPRYKVAKRGQDVALRCDPISGHVSLFWYQQALGQGPEFLTYFQNEAQLDKSGLPSDRFFAERPEGSVSTLKIQRTQQEDSAVYLCASSYLGGNTEAFFGQGTRLTVV.

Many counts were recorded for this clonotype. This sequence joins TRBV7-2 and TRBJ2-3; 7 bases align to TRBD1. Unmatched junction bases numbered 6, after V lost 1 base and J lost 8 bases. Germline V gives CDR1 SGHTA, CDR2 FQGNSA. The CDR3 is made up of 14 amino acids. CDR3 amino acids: CASSLDAGGVTQYF. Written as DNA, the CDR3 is TGTGCCAGCAGCTTAGACGCAGGGGGAGTTACGCAGTATTTT.

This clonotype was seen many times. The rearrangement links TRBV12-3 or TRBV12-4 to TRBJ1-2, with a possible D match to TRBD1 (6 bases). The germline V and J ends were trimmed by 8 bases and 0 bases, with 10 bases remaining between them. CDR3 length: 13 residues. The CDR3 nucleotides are TGTGCCAGCGGGGGCGCCCCTAACTATGGCTACACCTTC. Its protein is CASGGAPNYGYTF.

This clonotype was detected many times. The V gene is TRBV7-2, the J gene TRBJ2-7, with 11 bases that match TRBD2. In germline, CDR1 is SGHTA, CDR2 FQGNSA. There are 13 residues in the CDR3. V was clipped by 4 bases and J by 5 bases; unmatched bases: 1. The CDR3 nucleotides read TGTGCCAGCAGCTCTAGCGGGAGGAACGAGCAGTACTTC. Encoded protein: CASSSSGRNEQYF.

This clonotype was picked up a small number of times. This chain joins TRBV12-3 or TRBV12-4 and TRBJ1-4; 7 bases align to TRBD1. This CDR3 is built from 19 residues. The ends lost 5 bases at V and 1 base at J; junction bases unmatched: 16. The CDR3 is CASSPATGNPIRTNEKLFF. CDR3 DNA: TGTGCCAGCAGTCCAGCGACAGGGAACCCAATAAGAACTAATGAAAAACTGTTTTTT.

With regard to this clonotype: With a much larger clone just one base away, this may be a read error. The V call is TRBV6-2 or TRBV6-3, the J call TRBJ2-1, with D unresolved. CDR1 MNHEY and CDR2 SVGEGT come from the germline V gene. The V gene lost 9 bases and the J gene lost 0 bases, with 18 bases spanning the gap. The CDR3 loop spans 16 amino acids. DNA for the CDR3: TGTGCCAGAAGTGCGCAGAAAAAGAGCTCCTACAATGAGCAGTTCTTC. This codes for CARSAQKKSSYNEQFF.

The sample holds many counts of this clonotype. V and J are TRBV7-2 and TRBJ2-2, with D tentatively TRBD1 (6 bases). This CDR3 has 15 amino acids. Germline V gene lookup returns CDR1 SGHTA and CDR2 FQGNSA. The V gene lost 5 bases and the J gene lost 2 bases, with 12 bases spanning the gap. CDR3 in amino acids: CASSPGHGNTGELFF. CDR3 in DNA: TGTGCCAGCAGCCCGGGACACGGAAACACCGGGGAGCTGTTTTTT. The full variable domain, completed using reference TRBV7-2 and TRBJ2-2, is GAGVSQSPSNKVTEKGKDVELRCDPISGHTALYWYRQSLGQGLEFLIYFQGNSAPDKSGLPSDRFSAERTGGSVSTLTIQRTQQEDSAVYLCASSPGHGNTGELFFGEGSRLTVL.

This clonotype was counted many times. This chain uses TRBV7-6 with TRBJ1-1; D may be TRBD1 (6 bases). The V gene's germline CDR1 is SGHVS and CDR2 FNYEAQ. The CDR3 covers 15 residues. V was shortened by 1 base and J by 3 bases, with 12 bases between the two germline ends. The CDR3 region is CASSLEPGADTEAFF. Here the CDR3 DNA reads TGTGCCAGCAGCTTAGAGCCGGGGGCGGACACTGAAGCTTTCTTT.

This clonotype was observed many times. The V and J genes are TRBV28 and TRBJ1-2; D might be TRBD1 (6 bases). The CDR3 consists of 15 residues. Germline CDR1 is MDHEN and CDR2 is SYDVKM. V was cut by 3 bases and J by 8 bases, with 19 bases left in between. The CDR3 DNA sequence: TGTGCCAGCAGTTTTCTACAGGGAATAAGAACGGGCTACACCTTC. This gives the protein CASSFLQGIRTGYTF.

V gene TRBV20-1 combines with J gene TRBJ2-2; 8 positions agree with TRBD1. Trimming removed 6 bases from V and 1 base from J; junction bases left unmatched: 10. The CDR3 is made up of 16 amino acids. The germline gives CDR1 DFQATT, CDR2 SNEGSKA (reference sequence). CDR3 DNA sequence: TGCAGTGCCTACGACAGAACAGGGGGGAACACCGGGGAGCTGTTTTTT. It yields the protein CSAYDRTGGNTGELFF.

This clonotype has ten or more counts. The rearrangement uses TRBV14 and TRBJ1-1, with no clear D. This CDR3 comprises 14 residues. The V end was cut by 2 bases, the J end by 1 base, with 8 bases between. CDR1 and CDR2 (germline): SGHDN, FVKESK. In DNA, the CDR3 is TGTGCCAGCAGCCAACCCGGGCAGAACACTGAAGCTTTCTTT. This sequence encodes CASSQPGQNTEAFF. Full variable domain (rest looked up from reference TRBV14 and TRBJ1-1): EAGVTQFPSHSVIEKGQTVTLRCDPISGHDNLYWYRRVMGKEIKFLLHFVKESKQDESGMPNNRFLAERTGGTYSTLKVQPAELEDSGVYFCASSQPGQNTEAFFGQGTRLTVV.

The CDR3 here is CASSFSTGTVGLSGANVLTF. The CDR3 coding sequence is TGTGCCAGCAGCTTCAGTACAGGGACAGTGGGGCTTTCTGGGGCCAACGTCCTGACTTTC. This chain uses TRBV7-6 with TRBJ2-6, with 7 bases matching TRBD1. Germline trimming cut 3 bases from V and 1 base from J; bases unmatched to any gene: 15. CDR1 and CDR2 (germline): SGHVS, FNYEAQ. The length of the CDR3 is 20 residues.

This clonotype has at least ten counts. DNA for the CDR3: TGTGCCAGCAGCTTAAGGGACACCCAAGAGGGCACCTTC. Translating it yields CASSLRDTQEGTF. This chain uses TRBV7-9 with TRBJ1-2; TRBD1 might be the D (6 bases). Germline V CDR1 and CDR2: SEHNR, FQNEAQ (reference sequence). The CDR3 has 13 amino acids. V was shortened by 2 bases and J by 13 bases, with 17 bases between the two germline ends.

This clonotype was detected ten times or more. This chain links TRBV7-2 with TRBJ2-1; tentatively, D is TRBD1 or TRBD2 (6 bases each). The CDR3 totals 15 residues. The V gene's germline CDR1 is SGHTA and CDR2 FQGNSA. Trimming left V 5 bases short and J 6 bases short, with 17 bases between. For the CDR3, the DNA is TGTGCCAGCAGCATACTAGGGGGGACCCTCAATGAGCAGTTCTTC. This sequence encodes CASSILGGTLNEQFF.

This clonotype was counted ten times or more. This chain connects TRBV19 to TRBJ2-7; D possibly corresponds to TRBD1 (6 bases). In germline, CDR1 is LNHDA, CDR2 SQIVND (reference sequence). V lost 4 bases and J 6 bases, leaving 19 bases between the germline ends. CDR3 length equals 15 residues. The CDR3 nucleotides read TGTGCCAGTAGTAAGGTCAGGGGAGAAGGTACCGAGCAGTACTTC. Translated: CASSKVRGEGTEQYF. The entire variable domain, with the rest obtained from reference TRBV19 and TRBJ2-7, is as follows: DGGITQSPKYLFRKEGQNVTLSCEQNLNHDAMYWYRQDPGQGLRLIYYSQIVNDFQKGDIAEGYSVSREKKESFPLTVTSAQKNPTAFYLCASSKVRGEGTEQYFGPGTRLTVT.

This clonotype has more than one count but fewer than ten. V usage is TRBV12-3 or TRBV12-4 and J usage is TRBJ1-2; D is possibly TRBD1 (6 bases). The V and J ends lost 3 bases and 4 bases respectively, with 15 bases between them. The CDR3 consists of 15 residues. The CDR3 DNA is TGTGCCAGCAGTTTCGTCACAGGGCCCTTCTATGGCTACACCTTC. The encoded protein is CASSFVTGPFYGYTF.

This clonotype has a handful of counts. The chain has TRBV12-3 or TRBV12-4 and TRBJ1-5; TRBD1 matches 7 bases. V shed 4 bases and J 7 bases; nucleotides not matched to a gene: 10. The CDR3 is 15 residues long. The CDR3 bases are TGTGCCAGCAGTTGGCAGGGGGATCCGAAGCAGCCCCAGCATTTT. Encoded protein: CASSWQGDPKQPQHF.

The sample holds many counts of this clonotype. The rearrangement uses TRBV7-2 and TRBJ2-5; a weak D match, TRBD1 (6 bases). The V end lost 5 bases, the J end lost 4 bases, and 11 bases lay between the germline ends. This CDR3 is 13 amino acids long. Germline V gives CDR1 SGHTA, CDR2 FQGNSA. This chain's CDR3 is CASSPGVVETQYF. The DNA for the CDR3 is TGTGCCAGCAGCCCAGGGGTGGTAGAGACCCAGTACTTC.

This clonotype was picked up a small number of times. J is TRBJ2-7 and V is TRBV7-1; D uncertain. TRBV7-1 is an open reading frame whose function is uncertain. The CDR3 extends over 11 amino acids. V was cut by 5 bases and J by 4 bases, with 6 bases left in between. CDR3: CASSDAYEQYF. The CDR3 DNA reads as TGTGCCAGCAGCGATGCTTACGAGCAGTACTTC.

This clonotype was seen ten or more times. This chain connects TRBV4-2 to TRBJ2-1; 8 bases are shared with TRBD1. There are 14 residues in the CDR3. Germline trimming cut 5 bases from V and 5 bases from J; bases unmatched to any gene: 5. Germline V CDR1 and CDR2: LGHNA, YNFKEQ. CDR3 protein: CASSAPDRDNEQFF. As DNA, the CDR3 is TGTGCCAGCAGCGCCCCGGACAGGGACAATGAGCAGTTCTTC.

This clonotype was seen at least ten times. CDR3 sequence reads: CASLDRLFSNQPQHF. CDR3 nucleotide sequence: TGTGCCAGCCTCGACAGACTTTTTAGCAATCAGCCCCAGCATTTT. The rearrangement joins TRBV6-8 to TRBJ1-5; D might be TRBD1 (5 bases). The CDR3 runs 15 residues. V was trimmed by 8 bases and J by 0 bases, leaving 14 bases between them. From germline, CDR1 is MNHGY and CDR2 SAAAGT.

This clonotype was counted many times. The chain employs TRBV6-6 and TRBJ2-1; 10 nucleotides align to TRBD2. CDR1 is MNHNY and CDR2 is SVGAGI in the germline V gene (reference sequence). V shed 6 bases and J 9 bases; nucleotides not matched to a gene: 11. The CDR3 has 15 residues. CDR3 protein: CASRHPGLANGEQFF. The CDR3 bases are TGTGCCAGCAGACATCCGGGACTAGCGAACGGTGAGCAGTTCTTC.